This TCR beta chain was captured in a study of blood T cell repertoires in COVID-19. Study at large: Samples taken during acute and convalescent COVID-19 were collected in the United States, Italy and Spain.

In germline, CDR1 is KGHSH, CDR2 LQKENI. After removal of 5 bases from V and 8 bases from J, the junction contained 13 bases not matched to a gene. The CDR3 contains 16 residues. Original methodology: Researchers report that nucleated cell counts were estimated from reference gene primer amplification. Only in-frame clones appear in the TCRdb table, and some are missing; sequencing was by immunoSEQ multiplex PCR. Clonal size and the V and J genes are those of that table, whereas D and trimming came from the DNA. The sample lists about 150,000 clones; around 87% were seen once. This sequence originates from a woman aged 40-49 years with acute or convalescent COVID-19. The chain couples TRBV18 to TRBJ2-3; TRBD2 agrees at 10 bases. Sequencing input: peripheral blood. CDR3 in DNA: TGTGCCAGCTCAACGGTTGGTGGCACTAGCGGGATTACGCAGTATTTT. Protein sequence: CASSTVGGTSGITQYF.